Following are 26 T cell receptor beta chains from one sample sequenced in a study of blood T cell repertoires in COVID-19. Method: immunoSEQ multiplex PCR; TCRdb's copy keeps in-frame clones and lacks some. The repertoire holds about 310,000 clones, with around 89% as singletons. The sequencing sample was made of peripheral blood. Receptors were obtained from a woman aged 40 to 55 with COVID-19, enrolled during active disease.

The chain has TRBV6-2 or TRBV6-3 and TRBJ1-3; the D gene is possibly TRBD1 (6 bases). V shed 5 bases and J shed 3 bases, with 11 bases lying between them. The CDR3 loop spans 14 amino acids. Germline values: CDR1 MNHEY, CDR2 SVGEGT. CDR3 nucleotides: TGTGCCAGCAGTCGATCGGACAGTGGAAACACCATATATTTT. Translating gives CASSRSDSGNTIYF.

V and J are TRBV6-5 and TRBJ2-3; 8 nucleotides align to TRBD2. J gave up 1 base and V 7 bases, and 7 bases lay outside the gene matches. Germline assignment: CDR1 MNHEY and CDR2 SVGAGI. The CDR3 is 15 residues long. In nucleotides, the CDR3 is TGTGCCAGCACCCCGAGCGGGGGACGCACAGATACGCAGTATTTT. Protein sequence: CASTPSGGRTDTQYF.

The chain is built from TRBV7-2 and TRBJ2-3; 8 nucleotides align to TRBD2. The CDR3 is 13 residues long. The germline V gene has CDR1 SGHTA and CDR2 FQGNSA. V was pared by 4 bases and J by 6 bases, with 3 bases of the junction left unmatched. CDR3 residues: CASSYRGGDTQYF. CDR3 coding DNA: TGTGCCAGCAGCTACCGCGGGGGGGATACGCAGTATTTT.

V is TRBV25-1 and J is TRBJ1-6; D gene unclear. Germline CDR1 reads MGHDK; CDR2 reads SYGVNS. The ends were cut back, 2 bases at V and 7 bases at J, with 9 bases in the middle. This CDR3 contains 14 residues. CDR3 sequence: CASSEIRGNSPLHF. The CDR3 nucleotides are TGTGCCAGCAGTGAAATACGGGGAAATTCACCCCTCCACTTT.

V and J are TRBV5-1 and TRBJ2-3; 11 bases align to TRBD2. V gave up 2 bases and J gave up 3 bases; unmatched junction bases: 5. Germline CDR1 and CDR2: SGHRS and YFSETQ. The CDR3 spans 16 residues. CDR3 DNA sequence: TGCGCCAGCAGCTTCCTTCGACTAGCGGGAACAGATACGCAGTATTTT. It is translated as CASSFLRLAGTDTQYF.

V is TRBV3-1 (or the pseudogene TRBV3-2) and J is TRBJ1-5, with D possibly being TRBD1 (6 bases). The germline V gene encodes CDR1 LGHDT and CDR2 YNNKEL (reference sequence). The CDR3 runs 17 residues. Deletions cut 0 bases from V and 1 base from J, with 13 bases between. CDR3 residues: CASSQDYREWSNQPQHF. CDR3 sequence (DNA): TGTGCCAGCAGCCAAGATTACAGGGAGTGGAGCAATCAGCCCCAGCATTTT.

The CDR3 DNA reads as TGTGCCAGCAGTTTACGAGAGACAGACTCGGCCAGCTACACCTTC. Encoded protein: CASSLRETDSASYTF. The chain uses TRBV28 and TRBJ1-2; perhaps TRBD1 as D (5 bases). From germline, CDR1 is MDHEN and CDR2 SYDVKM. The CDR3 is made up of 15 amino acids. Trimming cost V 2 bases and J 9 bases, with 19 bases left between them.

The gene calls are TRBV27 and TRBJ1-1; the D gene is possibly TRBD1 (5 bases). In germline, CDR1 is MNHEY, CDR2 SMNVEV (reference sequence). This CDR3 is built from 16 residues. V gave up 0 bases and J gave up 1 base, with 12 bases separating them. CDR3 residues: CASSLSGDSPNTEAFF. DNA of the CDR3: TGTGCCAGCAGTTTATCGGGGGACTCTCCGAACACTGAAGCTTTCTTT.

This rearrangement joins TRBV2 to TRBJ1-1; tentatively, D is TRBD1 (5 bases). Germline assignment: CDR1 SNHLY and CDR2 FYNNEI. Trimming removed 5 bases at V and 3 bases at J, with 13 bases between. This CDR3 has 14 residues. CDR3 DNA: TGTGCCAGCAGTCCCCTGGGGGGGGACACTGAAGCTTTCTTT. It translates to CASSPLGGDTEAFF.

The chain joins TRBV6-5 to TRBJ1-4; D unclear. CDR3 size: 15 residues. The V gene's germline CDR1 is MNHEY and CDR2 SVGAGI. The V end was cut by 2 bases, the J end by 5 bases, with 12 bases between. CDR3 loop: CASSYPVFRNEKLFF. CDR3 nucleotide sequence: TGTGCCAGCAGTTACCCCGTGTTCCGGAATGAAAAACTGTTTTTT.

The chain is built from TRBV14 and TRBJ2-3; D is possibly TRBD1 (5 bases). Deletions cut 0 bases from V and 2 bases from J, with 12 bases between. The CDR3 is 16 amino acids. Germline V gene sequence: CDR1 SGHDN, CDR2 FVKESK. As DNA, the CDR3 is TGTGCCAGCAGCCAAGAGGTTACAGGACACACAGATACGCAGTATTTT. Its translation is CASSQEVTGHTDTQYF.

The V and J genes are TRBV7-8 and TRBJ1-2; 8 bases are shared with TRBD1. Germline CDR1 and CDR2: SGHVS and FQNEAQ. Trimming removed 3 bases from V and 9 bases from J; junction bases left unmatched: 12. The CDR3 length is 15 residues. CDR3 bases: TGTGCCAGCAGCTTGTCTCCGGGACAGGCTAGGCGCTACACCTTC. Its protein product is CASSLSPGQARRYTF.

This chain uses TRBV28 with TRBJ2-2; TRBD1 matches 9 bases. The CDR3 totals 15 residues. V lost 5 bases to trimming and J lost 1 base; unmatched junction nucleotides: 2. Germline V gene data show CDR1 as MDHEN and CDR2 as SYDVKM. The CDR3 loop reads CASSQTGGNTGELFF. CDR3 coding DNA: TGTGCCAGCAGTCAGACAGGGGGGAACACCGGGGAGCTGTTTTTT.

The chain joins TRBV2 to TRBJ1-5, with TRBD1 identical over 7 bases. Germline lookup yields CDR1 SNHLY and CDR2 FYNNEI. With 6 bases clipped from V and 0 bases from J, the junction kept 5 bases outside the gene matches. The CDR3 runs to 15 residues. The chain's CDR3 is CASRFRGISNQPQHF. For the CDR3, the DNA is TGTGCCAGCAGATTCAGGGGGATTAGCAATCAGCCCCAGCATTTT.

The chain employs TRBV15 and TRBJ2-7, with D tentatively TRBD2 (5 bases). CDR3 length equals 16 residues. Germline V gives CDR1 LNHNV, CDR2 YYDKDF (reference sequence). With 0 bases removed from V and 0 bases from J, the gap between germline ends came to 12 bases. CDR3 nucleotide sequence: TGTGCCACCAGCAGAGATTTAGTAGCGAACTCCTACGAGCAGTACTTC. As protein: CATSRDLVANSYEQYF.

The chain carries TRBV5-4 and TRBJ1-2; the match to TRBD1 covers 8 bases. The ends lost 4 bases at V and 2 bases at J; junction bases unmatched: 10. This CDR3 has 16 residues. Per the germline V gene, CDR1 is SGHNT and CDR2 is YYREEE (reference sequence). The CDR3 protein is CASSAGSRQGNYGYTF. The DNA of the CDR3 is TGTGCCAGCAGCGCCGGTTCGAGACAGGGGAACTATGGCTACACCTTC.

The chain is built from TRBV19 and TRBJ1-2; maybe TRBD1 (6 bases). Trimming removed 8 bases at V and 0 bases at J, with 13 bases between. CDR1 is LNHDA, CDR2 SQIVND, per germline (reference sequence). This CDR3 is 14 amino acids long. The CDR3 DNA sequence: TGTGCCAGTCTTGGGGGCGGAACTAACTATGGCTACACCTTC. Encoded protein: CASLGGGTNYGYTF.

The rearrangement uses TRBV3-1 (or the pseudogene TRBV3-2) and TRBJ2-5; 10 nucleotides match TRBD2. This CDR3 is 15 amino acids long. Trimming took 7 bases from V and 4 from J; bases not matched to a gene: 9. The V gene's germline CDR1 is LGHDT and CDR2 YNNKEL (reference sequence). This chain's CDR3 is CASTDSSGSRETQYF. The CDR3 DNA follows: TGTGCCAGCACCGACTCTAGCGGGAGTAGAGAGACCCAGTACTTC.

The chain couples TRBV3-1 (or the pseudogene TRBV3-2) to TRBJ1-2, with D hard to call. CDR1 and CDR2 (germline): LGHDT, YNNKEL (reference sequence). V was clipped by 2 bases and J by 4 bases, with 20 bases between them. The CDR3 loop spans 17 amino acids. The DNA of the CDR3 is TGTGCCAGCAGCCAATCCGGCGGCGACCGGAATCTCTATGGCTACACCTTC. Encoded protein: CASSQSGGDRNLYGYTF.

The chain links TRBV20-1 to TRBJ1-1; D is unresolved. CDR3 length: 10 residues. Germline V gene sequence: CDR1 DFQATT, CDR2 SNEGSKA (reference sequence). V was pared by 4 bases and J by 6 bases, with 6 bases between. In DNA, the CDR3 is TGCAGTGCTACCTTTCCTGAAGCTTTCTTT. Its protein product is CSATFPEAFF.

For the CDR3, the DNA is TGTGCCAGCAGTCCCTCGACAGGCGGTGGCTACACCTTC. Its protein product is CASSPSTGGGYTF. The chain uses TRBV27 and TRBJ1-2; tentatively, D is TRBD1 (6 bases). Looked up from germline, CDR1 is MNHEY and CDR2 is SMNVEV (reference sequence). V lost 5 bases and J lost 7, with 14 bases in between. CDR3 length equals 13 residues.

This sequence joins TRBV27 and TRBJ1-2, with 7 bases that match TRBD1. The germline gives CDR1 MNHEY, CDR2 SMNVEV (reference sequence). The CDR3 loop spans 15 amino acids. V shed 6 bases and J 4 bases; nucleotides not matched to a gene: 11. The CDR3 DNA reads TGTGCCAGCAGACCCATCGGGACAGTTATCTATGGCTACACCTTC. Amino acids: CASRPIGTVIYGYTF.

The chain links TRBV12-3 or TRBV12-4 to TRBJ1-5; perhaps TRBD1 as D (5 bases). The CDR3 is made up of 12 amino acids. The germline V and J ends were trimmed by 2 bases and 15 bases, with 14 bases remaining between them. The CDR3 sequence is CASSLRGLKGHF. The CDR3 DNA follows: TGTGCCAGCAGTTTACGGGGACTTAAAGGGCATTTT.

The chain combines TRBV28 with TRBJ2-5; TRBD1 matches 9 bases. This CDR3 contains 16 residues. Germline V CDR1 and CDR2: MDHEN, SYDVKM. Trimming cost V 3 bases and J 8 bases; bases outside gene matches: 13. This chain's CDR3 is CASSFSGDRALVTQYF. The CDR3 DNA reads TGTGCCAGCAGTTTTTCGGGGGACAGGGCTTTGGTAACCCAGTACTTC. The whole variable domain, filled in from reference TRBV28 and TRBJ2-5, reads DVKVTQSSRYLVKRTGEKVFLECVQDMDHENMFWYRQDPGLGLRLIYFSYDVKMKEKGDIPEGYSVSREKKERFSLILESASTNQTSMYLCASSFSGDRALVTQYFGPGTRLLVL.

This clone has only one observation. The chain recombines TRBV6-5 with TRBJ1-2, with no clear D. V was trimmed by 8 bases and J by 2 bases, leaving 18 bases between them. The CDR3 runs to 15 residues. Germline CDR1 reads MNHEY; CDR2 reads SVGAGI. CDR3 nucleotide sequence: TGTGCCAGCTCTAGAGACGGAAGCTTCAACTATGGCTACACCTTC. Encoded protein: CASSRDGSFNYGYTF.

The chain employs TRBV7-2 and TRBJ1-4; D not resolved. V was shortened by 2 bases and J by 3 bases, with 10 bases between the two germline ends. The length of the CDR3 is 15 residues. Germline CDR1 SGHTA, CDR2 FQGNSA. The CDR3 spells CASSLLPRSNEKLFF. DNA of the CDR3: TGTGCCAGCAGCTTACTCCCGAGGTCTAATGAAAAACTGTTTTTT.